This record covers a single TCR beta chain. Authors' methods: Amplification with reference gene primers provided the estimates of nucleated cell counts. Clones were sequenced by immunoSEQ multiplex PCR, and TCRdb holds only the in-frame ones, with some missing. For V, J and clone size, that table is used; D and trimming come from the DNA. Altogether under 250,000 clones are present, over 70% being singletons, with the ten largest covering less than 3.5%. This sample stems from a study of blood T cell repertoires in COVID-19. Study context: Sites across the United States, Italy and Spain contributed samples from acute and convalescent COVID-19. PBMCs, B-cell-depleted T cells, or T cells were the source of the cDNA or gDNA that made up the material.

The length of the CDR3 is 14 residues. V shed 4 bases, J shed 2 bases, and the junction held 2 bases outside the gene matches. Germline loops: CDR1 SNHLY, CDR2 FYNNEI. Sample: peripheral blood. The chain joins TRBV2 to TRBJ2-1, with TRBD1 matching over 7 bases. The clonotype comes from a middle-aged man with active or convalescent COVID-19. CDR3 amino acids: CASSAGGAYNEQFF. The DNA for the CDR3 is TGTGCCAGCAGTGCAGGGGGTGCCTACAATGAGCAGTTCTTC.